This T cell receptor beta chain was captured in a study of cytomegalovirus exposure and HLA in healthy donors (TCRdb year 2017). Concerning the study at large: In an earlier analysis of under 750 of the donors, around 290 Gb of sequence data and some 120 million unique TCR beta sequences from some 170 million T cells were reported. An early release covering just under 650 HLA-typed donors comprised about 300 gigabases of sequencing data and approximately 85 million unique TCR sequences. Among the roughly 400 genotyped donors, around 81% belonged to the genetic ancestry cluster associated with self-reported Caucasian donors. The study aimed to test whether cataloging public T cell receptors could reveal signatures of past pathogen exposure. The study profiled the T cell repertoires of 500 to 800 subjects by immunosequencing and related them to cytomegalovirus serostatus. Along with the roughly 610-subject first cohort, a separate validation cohort of approximately 110 different subjects was used. High-throughput TCR immunosequencing, statistical association of individual TCRs with disease status, and machine learning were combined to predict cytomegalovirus infection status. To study patterns of TCR occurrence, a later analysis re-analyzed previously published TCR beta repertoires from around 670 donors and added high-resolution HLA genotyping. Rather than drawing on any new phenotypic data, the later analysis identified candidate immune exposures from TCR beta sequences and the way those sequences occurred across donors. In an earlier analysis of over 550 of the donors, high-throughput TCR beta sequencing was used to judge whether each TCR beta V gene segment behaved as functional or pseudogenic. Donor age, sex, ethnicity and CMV serostatus were compiled together with the repertoire data. In a later genetic analysis, genome-wide SNP genotypes for about 65% of the 666 donors were used, and that subset was treated as a discovery cohort. Every repertoire in the discovery cohort had been generated on one and the same sequencing platform. Class I and class II HLA loci were covered by the typing at four-digit resolution. The number of donors typed differed by locus, with roughly 620-630 for A, B, C, DRB1 and DQB1, around 560 for DQA1, over 600 for DPA1, and around 460 for DPB1. Roughly five DR-DQ haplotypes were handled as single units for association and clustering, since linkage in the cohort was strong. On average, over 200,000 unique TCR beta nucleotide sequences were sequenced per donor among 398 genotyped donors of the cohort, with roughly 18% of those sequences being non-productive.

The library was produced with the immunoSEQ multiplex PCR assay. The multiplex PCR relied on a mix of 60 forward primers for TCR Vbeta segments and 13 reverse primers for TCR Jbeta segments. The CDR3 region of rearranged TCR beta genes was amplified from genomic DNA with a multiplex PCR assay. On the Illumina HiSeq System, the amplified TCR beta libraries were sequenced as 87-base-pair reads. In the source study's methods: A later analysis tallied 80 million to 95 million unique TCR beta chains across the 610 or so repertoires, and 10 million to 11 million of those chains were shared by two or more donors. Raw reads were error-corrected and collapsed into unique sequences with a nearest-neighbor algorithm that merged closely related sequences to remove PCR and sequencing errors. Alignment of CDR3 sequences to IMGT reference sequences was used to assign V, D and J gene segments. For a sequence to be retained, a match of at least six nucleotides to both a V gene segment and a J gene segment was required. A rearrangement counted as productive if the CDR3 had no stop codons and remained in frame with V and J, and every other rearrangement counted as non-productive. Following IMGT convention, CDR3 was defined as the stretch from the second conserved V-encoded cysteine to the conserved J-encoded phenylalanine. The earlier analysis of some 540 of the donors excluded any sequence lacking an unambiguous match to a single V gene segment. In an earlier analysis of almost 600 of the donors, a V segment was called functional when productive rearrangements were above 56.7%, and segregating when the standard deviation between donors exceeded 5%. To diagnose cytomegalovirus status from the catalog of TCR beta chain sequences, a statistical classification framework was built. In a later analysis, V and J genes were assigned by comparing TCR nucleotide sequences against IMGT/GENE-DB human TR gene sequences. Using the TCRdist pipeline, a later analysis assigned CDR3 sequences along with most-parsimonious VDJ recombination scenarios. In a later analysis, every TCR beta chain was defined by the combination of its CDR3 amino acid sequence and its V-gene family, and reads without a unique V-gene family were dropped. In a later analysis, 450 to 600 highly shared, low-generation-probability nucleotide sequences were removed to address suspected cross-contamination and a sequencing artifact. A later analysis calculated a clonal expansion index for each public chain from normalized within-repertoire ranks of inferred template counts. In a later analysis, generation probabilities were computed with a VDJ recombination model fitted to out-of-frame rearrangements, and the resulting probabilities were checked against IGoR. Hypergeometric tests were used in a later analysis to score TCR-TCR, TCR-HLA and TCR-CMV co-occurrence, with a repertoire-size bias correction applied to the TCR pairs. In a later analysis, false discovery rates were estimated by permuting HLA or CMV assignments 20 times. In a later analysis, co-occurring TCRs were grouped using DBSCAN, and TCRdist sequence similarity was added for clustering within HLA-allele-positive subsets. Repertoires with fewer than 30,000 or more than 120,000 public chains, plus five repertoires with anomalous nucleotide sharing, were excluded from co-occurrence clustering. TCRdb limited this immuneACCESS table to in-frame rearrangements with V and J called. A share of clones is missing; checked studies link under half to unresolved V genes, and the rest is unexplained. D and trimming were read from the DNA, whereas the V and J calls and clone size are those reported in that table. Recorded for this sample are more than 250,000 clones; 85% to 90% of them occurred a single time. Of the sample, 2% to 3% is held by the ten largest clones.

Study-wide conclusions, independent of this receptor: Strong co-occurrence of HLA alleles, especially DR and DQ, made assigning TCR associations to individual alleles difficult. Because counts were too low, some 16 rarely observed V segments, including chromosome 9 orphons, were excluded from the earlier analysis of under 650 of the donors. The authors suggested that the approach could potentially be extended to other disease states and immunological phenotypes. For the cohort, immune exposure information was limited to CMV serostatus. Across donors, most TCR sequences were observed very rarely, whereas some public TCRs were present in many individuals. In a later analysis, 16,951 TCR beta sequences were associated with specific HLA alleles at a false discovery rate of 0.05. In a later genetic analysis, a missense DCLRE1C variant was associated with V-gene and J-gene trimming of TCR beta chains, and the association was replicated in an independent cohort. Most CMV-associated TCR beta chains appeared to be HLA-restricted in a later analysis, and the HLA associations seemed to be driven largely by CMV exposure. Compared with equally common non-associated chains, HLA-associated TCR beta chains in a later analysis were more clonally expanded and had lower generation probabilities. In an earlier analysis of 500 to 650 of the donors, most TCR beta V segments appeared in productive rearrangements about 87% or about 30% of the time, broadly matching IMGT annotations. A further reported finding was that TCR beta sequences accurately predicted the HLA-A and HLA-B alleles for most subjects in the first cohort. The 87-base-pair reads could not distinguish some IMGT-functional V segments, including TRBV6-2 and TRBV6-3, so those segments were excluded. In a later genetic analysis, fewer N-insertions in productive TCRs were reported among donors in an Asian-associated ancestry cluster than the roughly 700-donor mean. Because HLA typing was unavailable for some donors at each locus, only the typed subset was used in association tests. Several of the top co-occurrence clusters appeared to be linked to parvovirus B19, influenza, CMV and Epstein-Barr virus, according to a later analysis. Presence/absence analyses assumed roughly uniform sequencing depth across donors, an assumption that may not hold. Correlated functional status among segregating V segments might reflect linkage disequilibrium, but an unknown experimental factor could not be ruled out. Only TCR beta chains were sequenced in this cohort, and the absence of alpha or paired-chain data limited detectable features. The study gave a list of 150 to 200 TCR beta chains associated with cytomegalovirus. The sequencing pipeline was judged likely to have produced a cluster of highly shared sequence variants as a technical artifact. In a later analysis, the rate of TCR association differed among HLA loci, with DRB1 alleles having the most associated TCRs and HLA-C alleles having the fewest. In vitro tests confirmed that a few of the cytomegalovirus-associated TCR beta chains recognize cytomegalovirus antigens. The classifier was reported to diagnose cytomegalovirus status with high specificity and sensitivity in both the original and validation cohorts.

V trim: 4 bases; J trim: 4 bases; unmatched bases: 5. CDR1 and CDR2 are drawn from the germline V gene: SGHRS, YFSETQ. Including cysteine and phenylalanine, the CDR3 has 15 amino acids. The DNA shown is the 45-base CDR3, in frame from base 1. The cohort consisted of 600 to 750 healthy bone marrow donors. All cohort members were sampled while nominally healthy, although unrecorded immune exposures were likely present. The donor tested CMV seronegative, placing the donor among the 352 seronegative members of the cohort. Each donor provided a peripheral blood sample, and peripheral blood mononuclear cells were used for TCR beta sequencing. Genomic DNA extraction from the blood cell samples was performed with the Qiagen DNeasy Blood Extraction Kit. Turning to this clone: Its antigen is still unknown. Nothing much larger sits one base from this clone, and base qualities are not available.

This TCR was recovered from a woman aged 18-30 years in good health and CMV-seronegative. Recombination joined TRBV5-1 with TRBJ2-7, and TRBD2 matches 13 of the central bases. The source material was PBMCs. The CDR3 reads as follows: CASSPGTSGVYEQYF. Read as DNA, the sequence is TGCGCCAGCAGCCCGGGGACTAGCGGGGTTTACGAGCAGTACTTC.